This paragraph reports one T cell receptor beta chain. How the authors handled the data: Scientists estimated how many nucleated cells there were by amplifying reference gene primers. Some clones are missing from TCRdb's copy, which holds only in-frame ones; the method was immunoSEQ multiplex PCR. The D gene and trimming were derived from the DNA, and the V and J assignments and clone size from that table. The sample holds under 350,000 clones, approximately 85% seen once. The entry originates in a study of blood T cell repertoires in COVID-19. The CDR3 loop spans 16 amino acids. Sequencing used peripheral blood. This TCR came from a human donor in a cohort sampled during active COVID-19. The rearrangement uses TRBV21-1 and TRBJ1-3. TRBV21-1 is assigned pseudogene status. The CDR3 reads CASSNFGGSSGNTIYF. The CDR3 nucleotides read TGTGCCAGCAGCAATTTCGGCGGGTCTTCCGGAAACACCATATATTTT.